This is a list of T cell receptor beta chains from one sample in a study of T cells in Graves' hyperthyroidism and ophthalmopathy. TCRdb reprocessed the multiplex PCR reads with MiXCR, giving one entry per CDR3 protein. The table includes some 600,000 distinct CDR3 sequences, approximately 14% detected once. The material sequenced was blood. The receptors were sampled from a woman aged 25-40 years with Graves' hyperthyroidism that later progressed to Graves' ophthalmopathy. CDR3s include the opening cysteine and the closing phenylalanine or tryptophan. The D gene is left open where the match is weak. Clone size, where shown, is once, few, many, or a class for clones that have expanded.

TRBJ2-2 | many | TRBV24-1 | . | CATSDAGSVGHTGELFF | TGTGCCACCAGTGATGCGGGATCGGTTGGACACACCGGGGAGCTGTTTTTT
TRBJ2-7 | few | TRBV7-2 | . | CASSKGAGIFYEQYF | TGTGCCAGCAGCAAAGGGGCGGGCATTTTTTACGAGCAGTACTTC
TRBJ1-2 | . | TRBV7-6 | . | CASSKGGGSHYTF | TGTGCCAGCAGTAAAGGGGGTGGCAGCCACTACACCTTC
TRBJ2-5 | . | TRBV30 | . | CAHGVAGPGETRYF | TGTGCCCATGGAGTGGCGGGACCCGGAGAGACCCGGTACTTC
TRBJ2-1 | many | TRBV2 | . | CASRTYPNEQFF | TGTGCCAGCAGGACCTACCCAAATGAGCAGTTCTTC
TRBJ1-1 | . | TRBV4-3 | . | CASSQDPGANTEAFF | TGCGCCAGCAGCCAAGATCCGGGGGCCAACACTGAAGCTTTCTTT
TRBJ2-7 | many | TRBV5-6 | . | CASSLPPGSESSYEQYF | TGTGCCAGCAGCTTGCCACCAGGGTCTGAGAGCTCCTACGAGCAGTACTTC
TRBJ2-7 | many | TRBV15 | . | CATSRVETGSYEQYF | TGTGCCACCAGCAGAGTGGAAACAGGCTCCTACGAGCAGTACTTC
TRBJ2-7 | once | TRBV19 | TRBD1 | CASTHRQGPNEQYF | TGTGCCAGTACCCACCGACAGGGGCCCAACGAGCAGTACTTC
TRBJ2-7 | . | TRBV4-3 | TRBD2 | CASSQGTSGLLDEQYF | TGCGCCAGCAGCCAGGGGACTAGCGGCCTTTTGGACGAGCAGTACTTC
TRBJ2-3 | many | TRBV30 | . | CAWRTATDTQYF | TGTGCCTGGAGGACAGCGACAGATACGCAGTATTTT
TRBJ2-7 | many | TRBV27 | . | CASSARGSHEQYF | TGTGCCAGCAGTGCCCGGGGCTCACACGAGCAGTACTTC
TRBJ2-5 | many | TRBV7-8 | TRBD2 | CASSLDLAGGPVKETQYF | TGTGCCAGCAGCTTAGATTTAGCGGGAGGGCCCGTAAAAGAGACCCAGTACTTC
TRBJ2-3 | . | TRBV20-1 | . | CSARSSANTDTQYF | TGCAGTGCTAGGAGCTCGGCGAACACAGATACGCAGTATTTT
TRBJ1-4 | many | TRBV20-1 | . | CSPTDWREKLFF | TGCAGTCCTACGGACTGGCGAGAAAAACTGTTTTTT
TRBJ2-5 | many | TRBV9 | . | CASSKRVSQETQYF | TGTGCCAGCAGTAAGCGGGTGTCTCAAGAGACCCAGTACTTC
TRBJ1-6 | many | TRBV27 | TRBD1 | CASTEVRGQNSPLHF | TGTGCCAGCACCGAGGTGCGGGGACAGAATTCACCCCTCCACTTT
TRBJ2-7 | . | TRBV3-1 | TRBD2 | CASRPSGRSSYEQYF | TGTGCCAGCAGACCTAGCGGGAGGAGCTCCTACGAGCAGTACTTC
TRBJ1-2 | many | TRBV27 | TRBD1 | CASSLRDRDYGYTF | TGTGCCAGCAGCCTCCGGGACAGGGACTATGGCTACACCTTC
TRBJ1-3 | . | TRBV20-1 | . | CSAPMTGERGNTIYF | TGCAGTGCCCCTATGACGGGGGAACGTGGAAACACCATATATTTT
TRBJ1-3 | . | TRBV18 | . | CASSPGYSGNTIYF | TGTGCCAGCTCACCGGGGTACTCTGGAAACACCATATATTTT
TRBJ2-5 | . | TRBV6-2/TRBV6-3 | . | CASSYPGVETQYF | TGTGCCAGCAGTTACCCGGGGGTTGAGACCCAGTACTTC